This record covers a single TCR beta chain. The entry originates in a study of shared clonotypes between healthy human individuals. Using immunoSEQ multiplex PCR, the repertoire was profiled, and TCRdb retains in-frame clones only, with some absent. The table includes some 1.1 million clones, around 77% detected once. Per germline, CDR1 MNHEY and CDR2 SMNVEV (reference sequence). This CDR3 is 13 amino acids long. The V end was cut by 5 bases, the J end by 8 bases, with 15 bases between. Material: memory CD4+ T cells from PBMCs. The subset is: CD45RA-negative fraction. The rearrangement links TRBV27 to TRBJ1-2, with D uncertain. The TCR sequence derives from a man aged 18-30 years in good health. Some clones in this sample may be carry-over from other donors' samples. In nucleotides, the CDR3 is TGTGCCAGCAGTCCCATCCCAAGGTACGGCTACACCTTC. It specifies CASSPIPRYGYTF.